The present TCR beta chain was sequenced within a study of shared T cell receptors in the human thymus. Libraries were prepared by immunoSEQ multiplex PCR; TCRdb keeps only in-frame clonotypes and omits some of them. The sample has hundreds of thousands of clones; roughly 74% are singletons. Deletions cut 0 bases from V and 2 bases from J, with 8 bases between. CDR1 and CDR2 from the germline V gene are MGHRA and YSYEKL. This CDR3 region has 14 residues. These data also formed part of another study, on human thymus T cells.

The clonotype comes from a boy in the first two years of life with a congenital heart defect. This chain joins TRBV4-1 and TRBJ2-7; D remains unclear. Sequenced material: thymocytes. The CDR3 DNA sequence: TGCGCCAGCAGCCAAGAGGGCCGAACCTACGAGCAGTACTTC. It is translated as CASSQEGRTYEQYF.